Listed below are T cell receptor beta chains from one sample, sequenced in a study of circulating tumor DNA in untreated peripheral T-cell lymphoma. Sequenced by immunoSEQ multiplex PCR; TCRdb stores in-frame clones only, minus some. This sample has over 7,000 clones, with about 75% found just once. Material for sequencing was tumor tissue. These TCRs come from a human donor with peripheral T-cell lymphoma. The CDR3 runs from the conserved cysteine through the conserved F or W. A D gene is named only where the DNA matches it firmly. Part of the rows lack a size; the others show once, few, many or a class for expanded clones.

TRBV11-3	-	-	TRBJ2-7	CASSHRQQGSSSYEQYF	TGTGCCAGCAGCCACCGCCAACAGGGCTCAAGCTCCTACGAGCAGTACTTC
TRBV11-3	-	-	TRBJ1-2	CASSIPRKGLDYGYTF	TGTGCCAGCAGCATACCCAGGAAGGGGCTCGACTATGGCTACACCTTC
TRBV15	-	-	TRBJ1-6	CATSRIRGSGNSPLHF	TGTGCCACCAGCAGAATACGGGGGTCTGGAAATTCACCCCTCCACTTT
TRBV28	-	-	TRBJ1-1	CASSLYPKQAFF	TGTGCCAGCAGTTTGTACCCCAAACAAGCTTTCTTT
TRBV28	-	-	TRBJ1-1	CASREQGNTEAFF	TGTGCCAGCAGAGAACAGGGGAACACTGAAGCTTTCTTT
TRBV6-8	TRBD1	-	TRBJ2-2	CASDLTGSGELFF	TGTGCCAGTGATCTGACAGGGTCCGGGGAGCTGTTTTTT
TRBV11-3	-	medium-sized	TRBJ2-2	CASSLVGRPGSNTGELFF	TGTGCCAGCAGCTTGGTGGGACGGCCTGGGTCGAACACCGGGGAGCTGTTTTTT
TRBV30	-	-	TRBJ2-7	CAWSPDGSYEQYF	TGTGCCTGGAGCCCCGACGGGTCCTACGAGCAGTACTTC
TRBV30	TRBD1	-	TRBJ1-2	CAWINVDRGRYGYTF	TGTGCCTGGATTAACGTGGACAGGGGGCGCTATGGCTACACCTTC
TRBV19	TRBD2	-	TRBJ2-7	CASSISGSIYEQYF	TGTGCCAGTAGTATTAGCGGGAGTATCTACGAGCAGTACTTC
TRBV7-7	TRBD1	-	TRBJ1-4	CASSRHPQGESEKLFF	TGTGCCAGCAGCCGTCACCCTCAGGGGGAGAGTGAAAAACTGTTTTTT
TRBV4-1	TRBD2	-	TRBJ2-1	CASSPKAGGGNEQFF	TGCGCCAGCAGCCCGAAAGCGGGAGGAGGCAATGAGCAGTTCTTC
TRBV19	-	-	TRBJ2-3	CASSSGDTQYF	TGTGCCAGTAGTTCAGGGGATACGCAGTATTTT
TRBV29-1	-	-	TRBJ1-2	CSVGGAGYGYTF	TGCAGCGTTGGGGGGGCTGGCTATGGCTACACCTTC
TRBV5-1	-	-	TRBJ1-4	CASSPLGTNEKLFF	TGCGCCAGCAGCCCCTTGGGAACTAATGAAAAACTGTTTTTT
TRBV6-4	-	-	TRBJ1-5	CASSDNQPQHF	TGTGCCAGCAGTGACAATCAGCCCCAGCATTTT
TRBV6-8	TRBD2	-	TRBJ2-7	CASRGLAGSYEQYF	TGTGCCAGCAGGGGACTAGCGGGTTCCTACGAGCAGTACTTC
TRBV19	TRBD2	-	TRBJ2-1	CASSMGLADEQFF	TGTGCCAGTAGTATGGGACTAGCGGATGAGCAGTTCTTC
TRBV18	-	-	TRBJ2-1	CASSLTESSYNEQFF	TGTGCCAGCTCACTCACCGAGAGCTCCTACAATGAGCAGTTCTTC
TRBV14	-	once	TRBJ2-1	CASSQGGYNEQFF	TGTGCCAGCAGCCAAGGGGGATACAATGAGCAGTTCTTC
TRBV6-8	-	-	TRBJ2-7	CASSYSQETAEQYF	TGTGCCAGCAGTTACTCGCAGGAAACGGCCGAGCAGTACTTC
TRBV6-8	-	once	TRBJ1-5	CASSYPPEYSNQPQHF	TGTGCCAGCAGTTACCCCCCAGAGTATAGCAATCAGCCCCAGCATTTT
TRBV19	-	-	TRBJ2-7	CASSIVKGGVYEQYF	TGTGCCAGTAGTATAGTTAAGGGGGGAGTCTACGAGCAGTACTTC
TRBV19	TRBD1	-	TRBJ2-1	CASSPRTGGPYNEQFF	TGTGCCAGTAGCCCGAGGACAGGCGGCCCCTACAATGAGCAGTTCTTC
TRBV30	TRBD2	-	TRBJ2-1	CAWTLRTSGLPNEQFF	TGTGCCTGGACCCTCAGGACTAGCGGGCTCCCAAATGAGCAGTTCTTC
TRBV6-8	-	-	TRBJ2-7	CAISATLWYEQYF	TGTGCCATCAGCGCAACGCTCTGGTACGAGCAGTACTTC
TRBV11-3	-	-	TRBJ1-1	CASSSPGRRNTEAFF	TGTGCCAGCAGCTCCCCGGGACGGAGGAACACTGAAGCTTTCTTT
TRBV19	-	few	TRBJ1-3	CASSSDTSGNTIYF	TGTGCCAGTAGTTCGGACACCTCTGGAAACACCATATATTTT
TRBV9	-	-	TRBJ1-5	CASSGSRDTYQPQHF	TGTGCCAGCAGCGGATCTCGTGACACCTATCAGCCCCAGCATTTT
TRBV5-1	-	-	TRBJ2-1	CASSLTEGYNEQFF	TGCGCCAGCAGCTTGACAGAGGGGTACAATGAGCAGTTCTTC
TRBV6-8	-	-	TRBJ2-7	CASSQPGTTYEQYF	TGTGCCAGCAGCCAACCCGGGACCACCTACGAGCAGTACTTC
TRBV6-4	TRBD1	-	TRBJ1-2	CASRKLTGGFYGYTF	TGTGCCAGCAGAAAGTTAACAGGGGGTTTCTATGGCTACACCTTC
TRBV15	-	-	TRBJ2-7	CATSRTHGGYEQYF	TGTGCCACCAGCAGAACTCACGGGGGATACGAGCAGTACTTC
TRBV15	TRBD2	-	TRBJ2-3	CATASGGPSDTQYF	TGTGCCACGGCGAGCGGGGGTCCTTCAGATACGCAGTATTTT
TRBV6-9	-	-	TRBJ1-5	CASSYGRVRLGNQPQHF	TGTGCCAGCAGTTATGGACGGGTTCGGCTTGGCAATCAGCCCCAGCATTTT
TRBV28	-	-	TRBJ2-5	CASSLVLGAETQYF	TGTGCCAGCAGTTTAGTCTTAGGGGCGGAGACCCAGTACTTC
TRBV29-1	-	few	TRBJ2-2	CSVVDRNTGELFF	TGCAGCGTTGTAGACAGGAACACCGGGGAGCTGTTTTTT
TRBV19	-	-	TRBJ1-5	CASSILGVYDQPQHF	TGTGCCAGTAGTATATTAGGGGTTTACGATCAGCCCCAGCATTTT
TRBV6-8	TRBD2	once	TRBJ2-1	CAISAGGAYNEQFF	TGTGCCATCAGCGCGGGAGGGGCCTACAATGAGCAGTTCTTC
TRBV28	-	-	TRBJ1-1	CASSLHRAATEAFF	TGTGCCAGCAGTTTACACAGGGCTGCCACTGAAGCTTTCTTT
TRBV7-1	-	-	TRBJ1-1	CASSLAGTPTGAFF	TGTGCCAGTAGCTTGGCGGGGACACCAACGGGAGCTTTCTTT
TRBV19	TRBD1	-	TRBJ1-2	CASRETGGHYGYTF	TGTGCCAGTAGGGAGACAGGGGGGCACTATGGCTACACCTTC
TRBV6-4	-	-	TRBJ2-5	CASSDSGGGRGHGIGSQKETQYF	TGTGCCAGCAGTGACTCCGGAGGAGGTCGGGGGCATGGAATTGGGAGCCAAAAAGAGACTCAGTACTTC
TRBV2	TRBD2	-	TRBJ2-1	CASSRGLAGEKSYNEQFF	TGTGCCAGCAGTAGAGGACTAGCGGGAGAAAAGTCCTACAATGAGCAGTTCTTC
TRBV15	TRBD2	few	TRBJ2-7	CATSPSGTSGSEQYF	TGTGCCACCAGCCCCTCAGGGACGAGCGGGAGCGAGCAGTACTTC
TRBV19	-	-	TRBJ1-1	CASSTQQGSEAFF	TGTGCCAGTAGTACCCAACAGGGTTCTGAAGCTTTCTTT
TRBV5-1	-	-	TRBJ2-1	CASSLWATGVVAGDSYNEQFF	TGCGCCAGCAGCTTGTGGGCGACAGGGGTGGTAGCGGGAGACTCCTACAATGAGCAGTTCTTC
TRBV28	-	-	TRBJ2-7	CASSLHYGGTYEQYF	TGTGCCAGCAGCCTCCATTACGGCGGCACCTACGAGCAGTACTTC